Below are 11 T cell receptor beta chains sequenced from a single sample in a study of cytomegalovirus exposure and HLA in healthy donors. Sequencing used immunoSEQ multiplex PCR; TCRdb keeps in-frame clones, though not all of them. Among 50,000 to 65,000 clones, around 95% were seen once, and the ten largest hold approximately 6.8%. The specimen sequenced was PBMCs. The receptors derive from a woman under 30 in good health and CMV-seropositive.

V is TRBV10-3 and J is TRBJ1-2; 8 positions agree with TRBD1. V shed 6 bases and J 8 bases; nucleotides not matched to a gene: 8. This CDR3 is 13 amino acids long. The germline gives CDR1 ENHRY, CDR2 SYGVKD. The CDR3 spells CAIRTGEYEGYTF. The CDR3 DNA sequence: TGTGCCATCAGGACAGGGGAATATGAGGGCTACACCTTC.

V and J are TRBV25-1 and TRBJ2-4, with TRBD2 as a possible D gene (6 bases). Germline loops: CDR1 MGHDK, CDR2 SYGVNS. Trimming removed 0 bases from V and 8 bases from J, with 14 bases in between. CDR3 length: 15 residues. The CDR3 nucleotides are TGTGCCAGCAGTGAATATGGCGGGGTCGGCGACATTCAGTACTTC. This encodes CASSEYGGVGDIQYF.

V is TRBV6-6 and J is TRBJ2-1, with 11 bases that match TRBD2. The V and J ends lost 8 bases and 10 bases, in that order; junction bases with no gene match: 7. Germline CDR1 MNHNY, CDR2 SVGAGI (reference sequence). This CDR3 is built from 13 residues. CDR3 in DNA: TGTGCCAGCTCTTTAGCGGGAGGGACCGAGCAGTTCTTC. Translated: CASSLAGGTEQFF.

The rearrangement uses TRBV28 and TRBJ2-3, with 8 bases lining up with TRBD2. J lost 1 base, V lost 4 bases, and 4 bases had no gene match. This CDR3 contains 15 residues. Germline V gene data show CDR1 as MDHEN and CDR2 as SYDVKM. The CDR3 coding sequence is TGTGCCAGCAGTTCAGGACTAGCTGGCACAGATACGCAGTATTTT. This translates into CASSSGLAGTDTQYF.

The genes are TRBV5-6 and TRBJ2-3; D gene unclear. V shed 4 bases and J shed 6 bases, with 9 bases lying between them. This CDR3 spans 12 amino acids. The germline V gene has CDR1 SGHDT and CDR2 YYEEEE. The DNA for the CDR3 is TGTGCCAGCAGCGAAGCAGGTGATACGCAGTATTTT. Its protein product is CASSEAGDTQYF.

The chain uses TRBV5-4 and TRBJ2-7; 10 nucleotides line up with TRBD2. CDR3 length: 16 amino acids. Germline V gene data show CDR1 as SGHNT and CDR2 as YYREEE (reference sequence). With V trimmed by 4 bases and J by 4 bases, 11 bases remained unmatched. As DNA, the CDR3 is TGTGCCAGCAGCGCGGGACTAGCGCCCTCGGGGTACGAGCAGTACTTC. Its protein product is CASSAGLAPSGYEQYF.

J is TRBJ1-5 and V is TRBV6-6; 9 nucleotides align to TRBD1. The CDR3 has 16 residues. Germline CDR1 and CDR2: MNHNY and SVGAGI (reference sequence). Germline trimming cut 2 bases from V and 6 bases from J; bases unmatched to any gene: 8. CDR3 DNA sequence: TGTGCCAGCAGTTACGGAGGGACAGGGCGTACTCAGCCCCAGCATTTT. This codes for CASSYGGTGRTQPQHF.

The V gene is TRBV27, the J gene TRBJ1-2; 11 nucleotides match TRBD1. The CDR3 extends over 16 amino acids. Trimming cost V 6 bases and J 4 bases; bases outside gene matches: 10. The V gene's germline CDR1 is MNHEY and CDR2 SMNVEV (reference sequence). CDR3 sequence reads: CASRRPGTGGAYGYTF. The CDR3 DNA is TGTGCCAGCAGAAGACCCGGGACAGGGGGGGCCTATGGCTACACCTTC.

This chain joins TRBV7-9 and TRBJ1-5; D unclear. V shed 1 base and J shed 6 bases, with 4 bases lying between them. This CDR3 has 12 residues. Germline V lookup: CDR1 SEHNR, CDR2 FQNEAQ (reference sequence). The CDR3 region is CASSLDRQPQHF. CDR3 DNA: TGTGCCAGCAGCTTAGATCGTCAGCCCCAGCATTTT.

The chain recombines TRBV28 with TRBJ2-7; D is unresolved. The CDR3 consists of 12 residues. CDR1 and CDR2 from the germline V gene are MDHEN and SYDVKM. The ends were cut back, 8 bases at V and 0 bases at J, with 8 bases in the middle. Written as DNA, the CDR3 is TGTGCCAGCGGCGGTATCTCCTACGAGCAGTACTTC. This codes for CASGGISYEQYF. Filled out from reference TRBV28 and TRBJ2-7, the complete variable domain reads DVKVTQSSRYLVKRTGEKVFLECVQDMDHENMFWYRQDPGLGLRLIYFSYDVKMKEKGDIPEGYSVSREKKERFSLILESASTNQTSMYLCASGGISYEQYFGPGTRLTVT.

In DNA form, the CDR3 reads TGTGCCAGCAGCCCGGGCGGGGCAGAGCGAGGGACCCAGTACTTC. Its protein product is CASSPGGAERGTQYF. This rearrangement joins TRBV7-2 to TRBJ2-5; tentative D call: TRBD2 (6 bases). The length of the CDR3 is 15 residues. CDR1 is SGHTA and CDR2 is FQGNSA in the germline V gene. V was cut by 5 bases and J by 7 bases, with 20 bases left in between.